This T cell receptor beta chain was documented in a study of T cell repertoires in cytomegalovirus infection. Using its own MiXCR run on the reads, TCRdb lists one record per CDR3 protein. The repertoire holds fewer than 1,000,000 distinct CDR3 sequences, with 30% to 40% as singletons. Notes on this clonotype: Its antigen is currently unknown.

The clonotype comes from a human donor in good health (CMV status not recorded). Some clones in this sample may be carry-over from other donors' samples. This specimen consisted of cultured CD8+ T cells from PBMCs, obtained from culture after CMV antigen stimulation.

CDR3 sequence: CASSFRRADDEQFF. In DNA form, the CDR3 reads TGTGCCAGCAGCTTTCGCCGGGCGGACGATGAGCAGTTCTTC. The chain joins TRBV5-4 to TRBJ2-1; D remains ambiguous. Germline V gene lookup returns CDR1 SGHNT and CDR2 YYREEE (reference sequence). CDR3 size: 14 residues. Trimming shortened V by 2 bases and J by 8 bases, and 14 bases separated the two germline ends.